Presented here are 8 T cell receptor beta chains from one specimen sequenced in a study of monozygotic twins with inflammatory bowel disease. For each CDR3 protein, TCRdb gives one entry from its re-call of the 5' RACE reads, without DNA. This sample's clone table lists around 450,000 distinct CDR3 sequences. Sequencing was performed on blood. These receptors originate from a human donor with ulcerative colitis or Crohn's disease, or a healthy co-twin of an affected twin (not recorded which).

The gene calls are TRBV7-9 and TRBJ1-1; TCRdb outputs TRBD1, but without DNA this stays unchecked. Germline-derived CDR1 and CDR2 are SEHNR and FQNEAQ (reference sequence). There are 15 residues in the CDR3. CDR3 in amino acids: CASSSSWDRGSEAFF. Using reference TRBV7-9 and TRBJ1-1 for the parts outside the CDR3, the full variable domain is DTGVSQNPRHKITKRGQNVTFRCDPISEHNRLYWYRQTLGQGPEFLTYFQNEAQLEKSRLLSDRFSAERPKGSFSTLEIQRTEQGDSAMYLCASSSSWDRGSEAFFGQGTRLTVV.

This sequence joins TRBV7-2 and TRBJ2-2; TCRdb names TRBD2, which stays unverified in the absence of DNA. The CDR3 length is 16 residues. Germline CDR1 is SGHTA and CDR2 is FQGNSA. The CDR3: CASSLKLAGGPGELFF.

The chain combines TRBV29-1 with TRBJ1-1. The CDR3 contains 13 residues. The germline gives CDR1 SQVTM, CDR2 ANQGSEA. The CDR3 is CSVGQTVNTEAFF.

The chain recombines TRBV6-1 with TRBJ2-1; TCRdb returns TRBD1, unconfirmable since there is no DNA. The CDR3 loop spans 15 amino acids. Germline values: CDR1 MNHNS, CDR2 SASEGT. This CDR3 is CASSPRPGSYNEQFF.

The CDR3 protein is CAIRAYDTQETQYF. This sequence joins TRBV10-3 and TRBJ2-5. CDR1 is ENHRY, CDR2 SYGVKD, per germline. The CDR3 covers 14 residues.

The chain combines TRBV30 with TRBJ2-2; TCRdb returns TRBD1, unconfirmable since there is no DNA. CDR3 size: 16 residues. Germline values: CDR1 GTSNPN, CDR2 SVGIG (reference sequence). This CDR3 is CACPLETGKFPGELFF.

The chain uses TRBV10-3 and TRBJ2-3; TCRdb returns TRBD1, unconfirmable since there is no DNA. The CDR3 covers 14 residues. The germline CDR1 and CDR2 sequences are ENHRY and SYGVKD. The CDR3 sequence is CAISEQGNTDTQYF.

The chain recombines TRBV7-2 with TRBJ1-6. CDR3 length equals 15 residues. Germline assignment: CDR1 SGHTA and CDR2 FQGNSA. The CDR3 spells CASSLARQGKSPLHF.